This is a list of T cell receptor beta chains from one sample in a study of OX40 agonist ivuxolimab in advanced cancers. Clones were read by immunoSEQ multiplex PCR, and TCRdb kept only the in-frame ones, dropping some. The sample yields about 83,000 clones, about 89% seen once. Sequencing was performed on CD4+ or CD8+ T cells sorted from blood, taken in a trial of the OX40 agonist ivuxolimab. All receptors come from an adult with an advanced solid tumor such as melanoma, head and neck, liver or kidney cancer. The CDR3 runs from the conserved cysteine through the conserved F or W. A D gene is named only where the DNA matches it firmly. Only part of the rows carry a size: once, few, many, or a class if the clone is expanded.

NA TRBJ2-2 NA TRBV5-1 CASSPDDSTPGELFF TGCGCCAGCAGCCCCGACGACAGTACCCCCGGGGAGCTGTTTTTT
NA TRBJ1-5 NA TRBV7-2 CASSLSPAQGAYSNQPQHF TGTGCCAGCAGCTTAAGTCCGGCGCAGGGAGCTTATAGCAATCAGCCCCAGCATTTT
NA TRBJ2-3 NA TRBV27 CASSSQYTDTQYF TGTGCCAGCAGCTCCCAATACACAGATACGCAGTATTTT
NA TRBJ1-3 NA TRBV30 CAWSVPGGVGNTIYF TGTGCCTGGAGTGTACCGGGGGGTGTTGGAAACACCATATATTTT
NA TRBJ2-2 NA TRBV19 CASSIPLVLANTGELFF TGTGCCAGTAGTATTCCCTTAGTGCTGGCGAACACCGGGGAGCTGTTTTTT
NA TRBJ2-5 NA TRBV4-2 CASSQVLAETQYF TGTGCCAGCAGCCAAGTGTTGGCAGAGACCCAGTACTTC
TRBD2 TRBJ2-1 NA TRBV29-1 CSVLLSGRLYNEQFF TGCAGCGTCCTCTTGAGCGGGAGGCTCTACAATGAGCAGTTCTTC
NA TRBJ1-2 NA TRBV19 CASSPFDSYPYGYTF TGTGCCAGTAGCCCCTTCGACAGCTACCCTTATGGCTACACCTTC
NA TRBJ1-5 NA TRBV10-2 CASRARQDNQPQHF TGCGCCAGCAGGGCCCGACAGGACAATCAGCCCCAGCATTTT
NA TRBJ2-7 NA TRBV27 CASSLSRGQEQYF TGTGCCAGCAGTTTATCGCGGGGTCAAGAGCAGTACTTC
NA TRBJ1-2 once TRBV15 CATSTEGGAGGYTF TGTGCCACCAGCACCGAAGGGGGGGCAGGTGGCTACACCTTC
NA TRBJ1-2 NA TRBV27 CASWSDYYSGYTF TGTGCCAGCTGGTCCGATTATTATAGTGGCTACACCTTC
NA TRBJ1-5 NA TRBV19 CASRQPLSNQPQHF TGTGCCAGCAGACAGCCCTTAAGCAATCAGCCCCAGCATTTT
NA TRBJ1-2 NA TRBV9 CASSVALGGARGYTF TGTGCCAGCAGCGTAGCTTTGGGGGGCGCAAGGGGCTACACCTTC
TRBD2 TRBJ2-1 NA TRBV5-6 CASCEGGGVYNEQFF TGTGCCAGCTGCGAAGGCGGGGGGGTCTACAATGAGCAGTTCTTC
NA TRBJ2-7 few TRBV6-6 CASSGYEQYF TGTGCCAGCAGTGGCTACGAGCAGTACTTC
TRBD1 TRBJ1-1 NA TRBV7-8 CASSLGQGNTEAFF TGTGCCAGCAGCTTAGGACAGGGGAACACTGAAGCTTTCTTT